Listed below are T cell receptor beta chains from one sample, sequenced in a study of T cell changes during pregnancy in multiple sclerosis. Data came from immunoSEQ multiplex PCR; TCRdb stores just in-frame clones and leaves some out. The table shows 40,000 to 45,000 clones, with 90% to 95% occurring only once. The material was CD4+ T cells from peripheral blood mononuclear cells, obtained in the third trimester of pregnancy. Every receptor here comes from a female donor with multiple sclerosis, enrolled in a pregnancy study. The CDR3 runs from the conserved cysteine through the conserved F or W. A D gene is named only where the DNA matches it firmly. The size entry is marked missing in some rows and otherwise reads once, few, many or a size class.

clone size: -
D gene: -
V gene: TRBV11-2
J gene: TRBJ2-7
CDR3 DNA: TGTGCCAGCAGCTTCGCAGGGACAAGGGAGCAGTACTTC
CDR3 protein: CASSFAGTREQYF

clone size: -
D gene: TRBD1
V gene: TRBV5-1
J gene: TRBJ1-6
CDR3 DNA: TGCGCCAGCAGCTTGGCGGGGGACAGGTATAATTCACCCCTCCACTTT
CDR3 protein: CASSLAGDRYNSPLHF

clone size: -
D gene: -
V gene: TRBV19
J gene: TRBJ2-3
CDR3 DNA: TGTGCCAGTAGTATAGACCACAGATATACAGATACGCAGTATTTT
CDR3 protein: CASSIDHRYTDTQYF

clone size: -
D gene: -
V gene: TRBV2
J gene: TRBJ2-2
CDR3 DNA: TGTGCCAGCAGTGAAAGGGGAAGTGGGGAGAACACCGGGGAGCTGTTTTTT
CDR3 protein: CASSERGSGENTGELFF

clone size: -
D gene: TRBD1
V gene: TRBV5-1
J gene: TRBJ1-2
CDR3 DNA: TGCGCCAGCAGCCCCGGGACAGGAATCCCGACAGACTATGGCTACACCTTC
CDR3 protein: CASSPGTGIPTDYGYTF

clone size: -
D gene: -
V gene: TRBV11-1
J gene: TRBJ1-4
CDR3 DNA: TGTGCCAGCAGCCGAGGCAGGGGTCAACTGTTTTTT
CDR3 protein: CASSRGRGQLFF

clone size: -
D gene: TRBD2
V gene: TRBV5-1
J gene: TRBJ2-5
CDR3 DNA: TGCGCCAGCAGCCTGGGCGGGGGGGAGACCCAGTACTTC
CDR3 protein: CASSLGGGETQYF

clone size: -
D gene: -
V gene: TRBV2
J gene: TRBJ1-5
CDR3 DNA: TGTGCCGGAAAGCGGGACCAGGGTAGCAATCAGCCCCAGCATTTT
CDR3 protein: CAGKRDQGSNQPQHF

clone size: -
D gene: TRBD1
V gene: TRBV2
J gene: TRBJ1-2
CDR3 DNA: TGTGCCAGCAGAGGACAGGGGGCGATCCCTTATGGCTACACCTTC
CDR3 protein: CASRGQGAIPYGYTF

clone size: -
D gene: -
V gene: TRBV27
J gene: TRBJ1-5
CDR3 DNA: TGTGCCAGCAGTTTCAGTAGCGGTCAGCCCCAGCATTTT
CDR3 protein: CASSFSSGQPQHF

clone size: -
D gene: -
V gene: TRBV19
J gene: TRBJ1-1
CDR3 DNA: TGTGCCAGTAGTATAGGACGCAGGAGGGAGAACACTGAAGCTTTCTTT
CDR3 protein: CASSIGRRRENTEAFF

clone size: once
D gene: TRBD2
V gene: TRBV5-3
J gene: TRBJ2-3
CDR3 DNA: TGTGCCAGAAGCCTGGTGGAGCGGGAGGGCCTTTCGGCAGATACGCAGTATTTT
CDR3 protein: CARSLVEREGLSADTQYF

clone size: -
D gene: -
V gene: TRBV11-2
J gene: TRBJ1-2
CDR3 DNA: TGTGCCAGCAGCTTAGATTTCGCTAACCGGGATGGCTACACCTTC
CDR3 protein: CASSLDFANRDGYTF

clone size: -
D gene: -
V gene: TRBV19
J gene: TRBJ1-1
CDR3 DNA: TGTGCCAGCTCACTACCGGCGGCGGACACTGAAGCTTTCTTT
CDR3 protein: CASSLPAADTEAFF

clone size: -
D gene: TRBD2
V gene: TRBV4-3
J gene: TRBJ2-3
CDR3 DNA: TGCGCCAGCAGCCAAGGGCGGGGTAGCGGGGGTGGGGATACGCAGTATTTT
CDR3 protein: CASSQGRGSGGGDTQYF

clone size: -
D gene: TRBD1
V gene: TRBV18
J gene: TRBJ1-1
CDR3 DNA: TGTGCCAGCTCACCACAGGACAGGGGGCTCACTGAAGCTTTCTTT
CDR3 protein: CASSPQDRGLTEAFF

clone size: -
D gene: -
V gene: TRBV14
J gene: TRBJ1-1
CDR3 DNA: TGTGCCAGCAGCCCCCCGCGGCCCTTAGTGAACACTGAAGCTTTCTTT
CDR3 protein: CASSPPRPLVNTEAFF

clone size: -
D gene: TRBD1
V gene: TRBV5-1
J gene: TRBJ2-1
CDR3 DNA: TGCGCCAGCAGCGAGGGACAGGGGGCACCCAATGAGCAGTTCTTC
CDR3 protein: CASSEGQGAPNEQFF

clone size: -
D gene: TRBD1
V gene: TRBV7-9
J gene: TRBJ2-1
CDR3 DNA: TGTGCCAGCAGCGGCGGGTCGGGACAGGCTTACAATGAGCAGTTCTTC
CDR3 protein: CASSGGSGQAYNEQFF

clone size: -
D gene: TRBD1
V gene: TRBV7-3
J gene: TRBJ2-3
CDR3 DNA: TGTGCCAGCAGCGCGTGGACAGGGGGCTTTAAGACAGATACGCAGTATTTT
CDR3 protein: CASSAWTGGFKTDTQYF

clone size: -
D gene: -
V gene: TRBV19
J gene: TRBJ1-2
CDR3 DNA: TGTGCCAGTACCGAGCGTAGCTATGGCTACACCTTC
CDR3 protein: CASTERSYGYTF

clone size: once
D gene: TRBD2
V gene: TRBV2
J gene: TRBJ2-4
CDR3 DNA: TGTGCCAGCAGTGAAGCATTACCCGAGGCGGGAGACATTCAGTACTTC
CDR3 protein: CASSEALPEAGDIQYF

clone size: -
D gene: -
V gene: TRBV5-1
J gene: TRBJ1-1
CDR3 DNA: TGCGCCAGCACCCGGGGGGGTCTCGGGAACACTGAAGCTTTCTTT
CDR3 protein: CASTRGGLGNTEAFF

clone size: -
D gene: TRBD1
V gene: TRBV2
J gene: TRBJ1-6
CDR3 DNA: TGTGCCACGAGAACAGGGGCTTCCTATAATTCACCCCTCCACTTT
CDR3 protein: CATRTGASYNSPLHF

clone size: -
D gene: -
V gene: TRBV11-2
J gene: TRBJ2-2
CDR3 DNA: TGTGCCAGCAGCTTCAGGGGGGCGCCGAGAACCGGGGAGCTGTTTTTT
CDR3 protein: CASSFRGAPRTGELFF

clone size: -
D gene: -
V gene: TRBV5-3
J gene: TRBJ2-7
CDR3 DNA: TGTGCCAGAAGCTTGGGGACAAGACGCGGACCGCGCGAGCAGTACTTC
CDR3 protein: CARSLGTRRGPREQYF

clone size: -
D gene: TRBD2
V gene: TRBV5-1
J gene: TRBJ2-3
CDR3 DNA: TGCGCCAGCAGCTCGCCGGGACTAGCGGGAGATACCACAGATACGCAGTATTTT
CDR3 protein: CASSSPGLAGDTTDTQYF

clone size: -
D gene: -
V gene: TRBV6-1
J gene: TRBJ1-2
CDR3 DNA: TGTGCCAGCAGTTCGGTCCAAGGAGCGTATGGCTACACCTTC
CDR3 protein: CASSSVQGAYGYTF

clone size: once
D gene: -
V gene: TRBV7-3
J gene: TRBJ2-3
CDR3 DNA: TGTGCCAGCAGCTCCCATACAGGAATTGACCCAACTACGCAGTATTTT
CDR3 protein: CASSSHTGIDPTTQYF

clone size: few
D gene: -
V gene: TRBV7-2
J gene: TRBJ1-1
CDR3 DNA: TGTGCCAGCAGCTTAAGGACTGGGGATGAAGCTTTCTTT
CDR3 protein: CASSLRTGDEAFF

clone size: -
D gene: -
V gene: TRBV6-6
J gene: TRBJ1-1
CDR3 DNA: TGTGCCAGCATGCGGGAGAGGTGGGACACTGAAGCTTTCTTT
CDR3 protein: CASMRERWDTEAFF

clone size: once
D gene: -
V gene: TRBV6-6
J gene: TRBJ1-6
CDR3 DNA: TGTGCCAGCAGTATTCAGGGGAACTCACCCCTCCACTTT
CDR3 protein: CASSIQGNSPLHF

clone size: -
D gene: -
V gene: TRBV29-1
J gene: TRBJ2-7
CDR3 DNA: TGCAGCGTTGGGGGGGAGGAAAAAACCTACGAGCAGTACTTC
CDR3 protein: CSVGGEEKTYEQYF

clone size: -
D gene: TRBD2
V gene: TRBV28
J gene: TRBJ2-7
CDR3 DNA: TGTGCCAGCAGTTTGAAAATAGCGGGAACCTACGAGCAGTACTTC
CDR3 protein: CASSLKIAGTYEQYF